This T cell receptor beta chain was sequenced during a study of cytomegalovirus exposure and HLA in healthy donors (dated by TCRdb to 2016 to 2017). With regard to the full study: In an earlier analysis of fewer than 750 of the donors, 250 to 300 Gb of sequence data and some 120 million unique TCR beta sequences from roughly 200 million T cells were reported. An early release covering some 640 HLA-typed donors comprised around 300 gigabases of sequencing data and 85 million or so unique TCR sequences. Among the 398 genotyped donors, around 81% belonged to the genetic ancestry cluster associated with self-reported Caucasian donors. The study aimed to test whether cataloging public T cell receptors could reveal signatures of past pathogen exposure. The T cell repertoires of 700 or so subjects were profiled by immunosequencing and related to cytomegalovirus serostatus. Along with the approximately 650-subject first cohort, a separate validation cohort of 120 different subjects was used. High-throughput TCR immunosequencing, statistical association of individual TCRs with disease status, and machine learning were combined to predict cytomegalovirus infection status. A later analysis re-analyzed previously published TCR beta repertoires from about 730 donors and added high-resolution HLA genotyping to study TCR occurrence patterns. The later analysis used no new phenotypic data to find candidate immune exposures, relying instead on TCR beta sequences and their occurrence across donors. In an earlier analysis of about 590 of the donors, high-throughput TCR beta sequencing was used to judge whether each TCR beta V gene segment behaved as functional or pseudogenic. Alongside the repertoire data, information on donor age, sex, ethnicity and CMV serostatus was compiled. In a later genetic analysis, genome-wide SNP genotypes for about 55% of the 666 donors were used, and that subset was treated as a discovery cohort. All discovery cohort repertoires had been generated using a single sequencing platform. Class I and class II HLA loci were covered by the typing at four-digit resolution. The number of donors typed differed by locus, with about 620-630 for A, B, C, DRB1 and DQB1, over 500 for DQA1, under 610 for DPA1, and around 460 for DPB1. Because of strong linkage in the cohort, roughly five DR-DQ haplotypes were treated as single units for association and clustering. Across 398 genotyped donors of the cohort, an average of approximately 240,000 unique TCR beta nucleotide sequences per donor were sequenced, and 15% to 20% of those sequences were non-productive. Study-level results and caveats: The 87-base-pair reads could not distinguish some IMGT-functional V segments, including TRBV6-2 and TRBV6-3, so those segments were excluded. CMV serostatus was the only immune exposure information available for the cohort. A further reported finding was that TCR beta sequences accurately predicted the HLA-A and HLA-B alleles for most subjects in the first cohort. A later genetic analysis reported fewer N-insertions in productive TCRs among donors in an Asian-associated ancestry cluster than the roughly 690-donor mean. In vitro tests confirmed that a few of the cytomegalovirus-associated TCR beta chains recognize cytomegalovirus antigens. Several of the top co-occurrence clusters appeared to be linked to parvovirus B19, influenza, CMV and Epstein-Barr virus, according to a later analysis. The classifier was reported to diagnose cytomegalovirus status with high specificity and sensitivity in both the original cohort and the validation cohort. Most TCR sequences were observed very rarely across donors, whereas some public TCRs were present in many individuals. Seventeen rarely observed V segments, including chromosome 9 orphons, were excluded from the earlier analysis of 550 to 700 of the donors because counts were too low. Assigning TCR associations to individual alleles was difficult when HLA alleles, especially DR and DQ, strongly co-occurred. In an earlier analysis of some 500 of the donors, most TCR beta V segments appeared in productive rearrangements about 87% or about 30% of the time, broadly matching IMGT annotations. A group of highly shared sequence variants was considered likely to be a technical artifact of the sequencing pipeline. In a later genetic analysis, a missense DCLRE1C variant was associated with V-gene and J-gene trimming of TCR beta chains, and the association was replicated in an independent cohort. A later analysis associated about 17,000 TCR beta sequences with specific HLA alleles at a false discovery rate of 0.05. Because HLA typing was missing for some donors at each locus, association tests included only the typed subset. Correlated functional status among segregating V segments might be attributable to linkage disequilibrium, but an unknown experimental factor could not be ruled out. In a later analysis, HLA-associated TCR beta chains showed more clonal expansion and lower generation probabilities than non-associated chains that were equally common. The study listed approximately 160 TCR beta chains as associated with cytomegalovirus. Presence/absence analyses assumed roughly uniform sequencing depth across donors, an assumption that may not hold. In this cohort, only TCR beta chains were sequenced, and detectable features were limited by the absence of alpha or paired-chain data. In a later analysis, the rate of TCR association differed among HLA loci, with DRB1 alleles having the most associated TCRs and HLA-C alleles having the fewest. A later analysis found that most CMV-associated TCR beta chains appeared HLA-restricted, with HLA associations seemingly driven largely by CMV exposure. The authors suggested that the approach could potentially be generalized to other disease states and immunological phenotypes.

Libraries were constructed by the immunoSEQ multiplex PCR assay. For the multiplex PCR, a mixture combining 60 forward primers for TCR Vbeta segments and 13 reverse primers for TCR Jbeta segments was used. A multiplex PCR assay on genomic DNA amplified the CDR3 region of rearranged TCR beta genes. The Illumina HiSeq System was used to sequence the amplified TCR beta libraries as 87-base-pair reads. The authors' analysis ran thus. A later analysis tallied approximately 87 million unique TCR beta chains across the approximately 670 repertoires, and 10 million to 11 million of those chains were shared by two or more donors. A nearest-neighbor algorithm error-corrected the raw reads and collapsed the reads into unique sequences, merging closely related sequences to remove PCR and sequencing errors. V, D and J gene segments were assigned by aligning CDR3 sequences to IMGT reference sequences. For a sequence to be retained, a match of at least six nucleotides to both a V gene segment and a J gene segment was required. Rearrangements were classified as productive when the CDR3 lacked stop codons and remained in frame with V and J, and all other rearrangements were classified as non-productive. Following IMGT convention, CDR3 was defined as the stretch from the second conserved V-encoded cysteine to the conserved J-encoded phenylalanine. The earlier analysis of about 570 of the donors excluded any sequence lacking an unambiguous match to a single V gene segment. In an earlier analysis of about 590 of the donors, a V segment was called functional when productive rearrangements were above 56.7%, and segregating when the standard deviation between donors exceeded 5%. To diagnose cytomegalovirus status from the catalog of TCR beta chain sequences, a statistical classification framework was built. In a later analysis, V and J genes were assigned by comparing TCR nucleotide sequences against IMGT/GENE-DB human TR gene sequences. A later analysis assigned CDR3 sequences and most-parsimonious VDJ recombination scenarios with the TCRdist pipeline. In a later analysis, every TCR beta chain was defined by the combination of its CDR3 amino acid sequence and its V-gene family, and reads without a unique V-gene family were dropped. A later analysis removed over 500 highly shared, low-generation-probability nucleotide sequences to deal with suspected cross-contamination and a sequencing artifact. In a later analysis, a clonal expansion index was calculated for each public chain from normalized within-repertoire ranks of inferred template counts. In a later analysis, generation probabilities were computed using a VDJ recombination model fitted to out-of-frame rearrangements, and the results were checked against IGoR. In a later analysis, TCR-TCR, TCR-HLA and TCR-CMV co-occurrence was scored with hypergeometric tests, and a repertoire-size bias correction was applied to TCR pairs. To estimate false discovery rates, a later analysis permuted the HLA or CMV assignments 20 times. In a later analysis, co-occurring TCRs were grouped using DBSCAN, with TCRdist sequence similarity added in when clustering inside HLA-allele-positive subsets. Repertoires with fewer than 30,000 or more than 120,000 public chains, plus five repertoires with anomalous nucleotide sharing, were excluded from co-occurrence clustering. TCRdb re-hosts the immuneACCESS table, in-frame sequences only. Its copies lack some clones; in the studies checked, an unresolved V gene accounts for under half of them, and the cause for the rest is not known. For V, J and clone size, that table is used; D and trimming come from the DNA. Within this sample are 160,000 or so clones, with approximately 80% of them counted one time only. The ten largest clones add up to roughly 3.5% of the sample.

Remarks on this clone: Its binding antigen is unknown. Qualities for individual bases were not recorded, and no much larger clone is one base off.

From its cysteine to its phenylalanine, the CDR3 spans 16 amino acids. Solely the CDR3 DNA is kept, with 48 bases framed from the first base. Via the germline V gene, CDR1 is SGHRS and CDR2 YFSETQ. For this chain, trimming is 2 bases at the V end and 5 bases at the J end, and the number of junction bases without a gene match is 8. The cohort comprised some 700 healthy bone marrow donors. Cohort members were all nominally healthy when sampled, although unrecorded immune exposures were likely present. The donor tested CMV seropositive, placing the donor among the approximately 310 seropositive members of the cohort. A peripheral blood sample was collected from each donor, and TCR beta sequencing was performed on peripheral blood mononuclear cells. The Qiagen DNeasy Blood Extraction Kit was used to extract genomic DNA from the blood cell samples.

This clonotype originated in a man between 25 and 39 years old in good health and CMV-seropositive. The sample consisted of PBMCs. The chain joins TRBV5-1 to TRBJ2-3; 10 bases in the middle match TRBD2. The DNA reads TGCGCCAGCAGCTTAATGGCTAGCGGGGGAATAGATACGCAGTATTTT. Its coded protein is CASSLMASGGIDTQYF.